These 14 T cell receptor beta chains were sequenced from one sample in a study of T cells in Graves' hyperthyroidism and ophthalmopathy. The source material, RNA transcripts, was used to amplify TCR beta CDR3 regions. The study used the HTBI primer set for a first-round RT-PCR of the TCR CDR3. TCRdb used MiXCR to reprocess the multiplex PCR reads, holding one entry per CDR3 protein. The sample includes hundreds of thousands of distinct CDR3 sequences, roughly 15% of them seen just once. Material for sequencing was blood. These receptors were collected from a man aged 18 to 29 with Graves' ophthalmopathy.

In its sample, this clonotype was seen a few times. V gene TRBV4-1 combines with J gene TRBJ1-2, with unresolved D. V was trimmed by 3 bases and J by 8 bases, leaving 19 bases between them. Germline V gene sequence: CDR1 MGHRA, CDR2 YSYEKL. The CDR3 length is 15 residues. The CDR3 DNA follows: TGCGCCAGCAGCCACTTGGGCGCAGGAGTGGTCGGCTACACCTTC. Amino acids: CASSHLGAGVVGYTF.

The rearrangement links TRBV10-1 to TRBJ2-3, with D possibly TRBD2 on 5 matching bases. The germline V gene has CDR1 WNHNN and CDR2 SYGVQD (reference sequence). There are 15 residues in the CDR3. Trimming pared 2 bases from V and 2 bases from J, leaving 11 bases between. Written as DNA, the CDR3 is TGCGCCAGCAGTGAGGGTTGGGAGAACACAGATACGCAGTATTTT. Translating it yields CASSEGWENTDTQYF.

This chain links TRBV4-1 with TRBJ2-1; D call uncertain. The CDR3 totals 16 residues. CDR1 is MGHRA and CDR2 is YSYEKL in the germline V gene. Trimming took 4 bases from V and 3 from J, leaving 16 bases between them. CDR3 sequence: CASSPLGRTGYNEQFF. The CDR3 DNA follows: TGCGCCAGCAGCCCACTGGGTCGGACCGGCTACAATGAGCAGTTCTTC.

This clonotype was detected ten times or more. The chain recombines TRBV7-2 with TRBJ2-1; perhaps D is TRBD1 or TRBD2 (5 bases each). Trimming took 5 bases from V and 7 from J, leaving 15 bases between them. Per germline, CDR1 SGHTA and CDR2 FQGNSA. The CDR3 is 14 residues long. The DNA for the CDR3 is TGTGCCAGCAGCCCGCCCGGGGCACAAAATGAGCAGTTCTTC. It yields the protein CASSPPGAQNEQFF.

This clonotype was picked up many times. The V gene is TRBV20-1, the J gene TRBJ2-5, with D possibly being TRBD2 (5 bases). Between the trimmed V and J ends, which lost 1 base and 7 bases, there was a span of 10 bases. Germline V gives CDR1 DFQATT, CDR2 SNEGSKA (reference sequence). CDR3 length: 12 residues. The CDR3: CSARGTEGTQYF. The CDR3 coding sequence is TGCAGTGCTAGAGGCACCGAGGGGACCCAGTACTTC.

This clonotype was found a few times. In DNA, the CDR3 is TGCGCCAGCAGTGAGTCTGGGGCGGGCAATGAGCAGTTCTTC. Translation gives CASSESGAGNEQFF. The genes are TRBV10-1 and TRBJ2-1; D is perhaps TRBD1 or TRBD2 (5 bases each). Germline V CDR1 and CDR2: WNHNN, SYGVQD (reference sequence). The germline V and J ends were trimmed by 0 bases and 6 bases, with 9 bases remaining between them. This CDR3 has 14 residues.

This clonotype was seen many times. V is TRBV19 and J is TRBJ1-2; D is undetermined. The CDR3 is 12 amino acids. V lost 9 bases to trimming and J lost 7 bases, with 15 bases between them. CDR1 and CDR2 (germline): LNHDA, SQIVND (reference sequence). DNA of the CDR3: TGTGCCAGCAGTCAGAGCGCGCTTGGCTACACCTTC. It codes for CASSQSALGYTF.

In this sample, this clonotype turned up many times. Just one base apart from a much larger clone, this may be a read error. This chain joins TRBV7-9 and TRBJ2-5; D gene ambiguous. Germline-derived CDR1 and CDR2 are SEHNR and FQNEAQ (reference sequence). This CDR3 spans 10 amino acids. V gave up 4 bases and J gave up 5 bases, with 2 bases separating them. The CDR3: CASSWETQYF. Written as DNA, the CDR3 is TGTGCCAGCAGCTGGGAGACCCAGTACTTC.

The sample holds a few counts of this clonotype. This chain uses TRBV20-1 with TRBJ2-7; no clear D. V was pared by 3 bases and J by 6 bases, with 9 bases between. Looked up from germline, CDR1 is DFQATT and CDR2 is SNEGSKA (reference sequence). The CDR3 length is 11 residues. CDR3 in amino acids: CSARKGREQYF. In DNA, the CDR3 is TGCAGTGCTAGGAAGGGCCGCGAGCAGTACTTC.

The chain combines TRBV10-2 with TRBJ2-2; possible D gene TRBD1, 6 bases. Germline assignment: CDR1 WSHSY and CDR2 SAAADI. Trimming cost V 8 bases and J 0 bases, with 13 bases left between them. This CDR3 comprises 15 residues. In DNA, the CDR3 is TGCGCCAGCGCCCACAGGGAGACGAACACCGGGGAGCTGTTTTTT. Translated: CASAHRETNTGELFF.

This clonotype showed up many times. The chain uses TRBV3-1 and TRBJ2-3; D possibly corresponds to TRBD1 (5 bases). Trimming shortened V by 1 base and J by 5 bases, and 7 bases separated the two germline ends. This CDR3 region has 13 residues. In germline, CDR1 is LGHDT, CDR2 YNNKEL (reference sequence). CDR3 coding DNA: TGTGCCAGCAGCCAAGGCCAGGGAGATACGCAGTATTTT. Protein product: CASSQGQGDTQYF.

The chain has TRBV20-1 and TRBJ2-3; a weak D match, TRBD2 (5 bases). Trimming left V 1 base short and J 2 bases short, with 13 bases between. The CDR3 sequence is 15 residues long. Germline V gives CDR1 DFQATT, CDR2 SNEGSKA (reference sequence). Here the CDR3 reads CSARGKGLATDTQYF. The CDR3 bases are TGCAGTGCTAGAGGTAAAGGACTGGCCACAGATACGCAGTATTTT.

The table lists this clonotype with a few counts. The chain uses TRBV27 and TRBJ2-1; 14 nucleotides agree with TRBD2. The CDR3 is 16 amino acids. The ends lost 6 bases at V and 7 bases at J; junction bases unmatched: 8. In germline, CDR1 is MNHEY, CDR2 SMNVEV (reference sequence). CDR3 coding DNA: TGTGCCAGCAGAACCTACGGGACTAGCGGGAGAAATGAGCAGTTCTTC. This codes for CASRTYGTSGRNEQFF.

This clonotype was observed many times. The chain uses TRBV2 and TRBJ2-7; D is tentatively TRBD1 or TRBD2 (5 bases each). The V gene lost 3 bases and the J gene lost 2 bases, with 14 bases spanning the gap. The CDR3 sequence is 15 residues long. Germline CDR1 reads SNHLY; CDR2 reads FYNNEI. The CDR3 DNA sequence: TGTGCCAGCAGTGAGTTGGCGGGCAGGGCCTACGAGCAGTACTTC. Residues: CASSELAGRAYEQYF.